This T cell receptor (beta chain) was sequenced during a study of cytomegalovirus exposure and HLA in healthy donors. With 60 Vbeta and 13 Jbeta primers, the PCR was carried out. Profiling relied on immunoSEQ multiplex PCR, and the TCRdb table lists in-frame clones only, not all of them. The sample carries about 140,000 clones, approximately 80% recorded once. Per the germline V gene, CDR1 is MDHEN and CDR2 is SYDVKM. V lost 7 bases to trimming and J lost 2 bases; unmatched junction nucleotides: 13. The CDR3 runs 16 residues. The clonotype comes from a woman in her forties in good health and CMV-seronegative. Sequencing was done on a sample of PBMCs. The chain links TRBV28 to TRBJ1-2; 7 nucleotides match TRBD1. The CDR3 loop reads CASNVDRVAGNYGYTF. DNA for the CDR3: TGTGCCAGCAATGTAGACAGGGTCGCGGGGAACTATGGCTACACCTTC.